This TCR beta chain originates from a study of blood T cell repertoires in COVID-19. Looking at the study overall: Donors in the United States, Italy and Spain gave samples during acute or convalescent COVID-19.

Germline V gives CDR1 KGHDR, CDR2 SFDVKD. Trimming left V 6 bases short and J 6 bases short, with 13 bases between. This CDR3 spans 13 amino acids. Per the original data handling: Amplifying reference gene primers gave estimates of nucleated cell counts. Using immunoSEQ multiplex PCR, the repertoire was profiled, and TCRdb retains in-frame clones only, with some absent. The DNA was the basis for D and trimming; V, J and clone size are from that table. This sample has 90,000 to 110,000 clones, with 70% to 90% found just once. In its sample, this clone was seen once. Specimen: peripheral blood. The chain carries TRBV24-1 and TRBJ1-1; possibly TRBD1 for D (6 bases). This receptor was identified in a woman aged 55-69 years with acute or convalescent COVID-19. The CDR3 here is CATSTPGAAEAFF. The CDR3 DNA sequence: TGTGCCACCAGTACCCCAGGGGCGGCTGAAGCTTTCTTT.